This T cell receptor beta chain came from a study of T cells after yellow fever vaccination. As TCR cDNA was made by 5'RACE template switching, a universal primer site and UMIs were added. TCRdb analysed the 5' RACE reads with MiXCR anew, one entry per CDR3 protein. Of 300,000 to 400,000 distinct CDR3 sequences in the sample, around 12% were seen once. Germline CDR1 SGHVS, CDR2 FNYEAQ. This CDR3 is built from 13 residues. The V end lost 1 base, the J end lost 8 bases, and 11 bases lay between the germline ends. Notes on this clonotype: Antigen: not known.

Whole-study results and caveats: The secondary T-cell response peaked on day 5, not day 15, but was weaker. FACS-sorted repertoires might harbor abundant contaminating clonotypes from the bulk population.

The chain uses TRBV7-6 and TRBJ1-2; D gene unclear. The TCR originated in a man in his late teens or twenties who received the YFV17D yellow fever vaccine. Sequences were derived from CD4+ T cells sorted from PBMCs, sampled 15 days after the yellow fever booster vaccination. This chain's CDR3 is CASSLERGRGYTF. DNA for the CDR3: TGTGCCAGCAGCTTAGAGCGGGGTAGAGGCTACACCTTC. The full variable domain, completed using reference TRBV7-6 and TRBJ1-2, is GAGVSQSPRYKVTKRGQDVALRCDPISGHVSLYWYRQALGQGPEFLTYFNYEAQQDKSGLPNDRFSAERPEGSISTLTIQRTEQRDSAMYRCASSLERGRGYTFGSGTRLTVV.